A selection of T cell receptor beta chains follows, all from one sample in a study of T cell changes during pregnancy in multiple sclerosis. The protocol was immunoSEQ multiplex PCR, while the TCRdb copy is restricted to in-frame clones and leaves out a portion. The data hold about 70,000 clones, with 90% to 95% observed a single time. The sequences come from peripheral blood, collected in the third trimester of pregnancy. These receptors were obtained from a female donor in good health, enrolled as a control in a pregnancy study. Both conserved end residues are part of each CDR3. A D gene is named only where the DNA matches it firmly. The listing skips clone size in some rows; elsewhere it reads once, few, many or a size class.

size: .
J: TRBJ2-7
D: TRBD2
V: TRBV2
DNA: TGTGCCAGCCTTCGTAGCGGGGGTATATCCTACGAGCAGTACTTC
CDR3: CASLRSGGISYEQYF

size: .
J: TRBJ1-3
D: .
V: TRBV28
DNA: TGTGCCAGCAGTTTGGCGGGGGCGGCAGGAAACACCATATATTTT
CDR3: CASSLAGAAGNTIYF

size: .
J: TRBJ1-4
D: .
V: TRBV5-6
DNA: TGTGCCAGCACCCAACGGTTGACAGCAACTAATGAAAAACTGTTTTTT
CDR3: CASTQRLTATNEKLFF

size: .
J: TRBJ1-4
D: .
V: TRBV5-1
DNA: TGCGCCAGCAGCAGGCAGGGAGGGGGAGCAACTAATGAAAAACTGTTTTTT
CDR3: CASSRQGGGATNEKLFF

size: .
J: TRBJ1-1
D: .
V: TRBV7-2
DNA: TGTGCCAGCAGCAACAGAGCGGGAGCGGCCACTGAAGCTTTCTTT
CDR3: CASSNRAGAATEAFF

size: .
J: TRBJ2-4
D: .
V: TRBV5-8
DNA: TGTGCCAGCAGCTTGGGGGCGGACTCTCAGTACTTC
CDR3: CASSLGADSQYF

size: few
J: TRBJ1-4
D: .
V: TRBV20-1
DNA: TGCAGTGCGCGCGAGGAAAAACTGTTTTTT
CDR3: CSAREEKLFF

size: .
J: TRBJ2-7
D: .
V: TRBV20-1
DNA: TGCAGTGCTAGGGGACATCGCGAGCAGTACTTC
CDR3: CSARGHREQYF

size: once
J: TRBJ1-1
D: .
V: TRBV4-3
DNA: TGCGCCAGCAGCCTGACAAGGGGGACTGAAGCTTTCTTT
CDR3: CASSLTRGTEAFF

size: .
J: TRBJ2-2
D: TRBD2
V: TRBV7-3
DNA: TGTGCCAGCAGCTTCGGGGGGGCGAACACCGGGGAGCTGTTTTTT
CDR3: CASSFGGANTGELFF

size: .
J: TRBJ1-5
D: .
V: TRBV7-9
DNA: TGTGCCAGCAGTCCAGGGGAACAGCCCCAGCATTTT
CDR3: CASSPGEQPQHF

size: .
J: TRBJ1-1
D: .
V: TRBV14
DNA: TGTGCCAGCAGCCAAGACCGGGTCCGTCGAATGGACACTGAAGCTTTCTTT
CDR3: CASSQDRVRRMDTEAFF

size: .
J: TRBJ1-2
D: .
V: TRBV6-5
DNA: TGTGCCAGCAGTGCCCAGGGGCTTGGCTATGGCTACACCTTC
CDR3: CASSAQGLGYGYTF

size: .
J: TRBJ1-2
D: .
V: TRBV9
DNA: TGTGCCAGCAGCGGAACAGCTAACTATGGCTACACCTTC
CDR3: CASSGTANYGYTF

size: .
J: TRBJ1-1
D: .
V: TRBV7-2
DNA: TGTGCCAGCAGCCAGATTTTTGACACTGAAGCTTTCTTT
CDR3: CASSQIFDTEAFF

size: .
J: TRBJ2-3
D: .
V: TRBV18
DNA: TGTGCCAGCTCACCTAGGTCAGGGCCAGATACGCAGTATTTT
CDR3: CASSPRSGPDTQYF

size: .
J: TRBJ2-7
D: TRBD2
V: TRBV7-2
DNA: TGTGCCAGCAGCTTAGCGGCTAGCGGTACGAGGGAGCAGTACTTC
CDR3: CASSLAASGTREQYF

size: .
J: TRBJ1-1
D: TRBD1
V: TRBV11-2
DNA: TGTGCCAGCAGCCCGAGGGACAGGGTCACTGAAGCTTTCTTT
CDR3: CASSPRDRVTEAFF

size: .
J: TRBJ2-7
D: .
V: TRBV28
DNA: TGTGCCAGCAGCAAACTTGCCTACGAGCAGTACTTC
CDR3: CASSKLAYEQYF

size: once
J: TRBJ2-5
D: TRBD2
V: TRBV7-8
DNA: TGTGCCAGCAGCCAACATCCTAGCGGGGGGGCTGACCAAGAGACCCAGTACTTC
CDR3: CASSQHPSGGADQETQYF

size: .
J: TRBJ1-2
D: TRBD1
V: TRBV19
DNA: TGTGCCAGTGGGGACAGGGGGTCAGTTAACTATGGCTACACCTTC
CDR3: CASGDRGSVNYGYTF

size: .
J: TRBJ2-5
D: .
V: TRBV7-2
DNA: TGTGCCAGCAGCCAGCGACCACAAGAGACCCAGTACTTC
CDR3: CASSQRPQETQYF

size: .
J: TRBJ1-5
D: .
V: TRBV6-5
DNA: TGTGCCACCGGGATAATGAATCAGCCCCAGCATTTT
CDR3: CATGIMNQPQHF

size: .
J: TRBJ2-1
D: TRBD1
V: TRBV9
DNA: TGTGCCAGCAGCCCCAGGGACAGACACAATGAGCAGTTCTTC
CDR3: CASSPRDRHNEQFF

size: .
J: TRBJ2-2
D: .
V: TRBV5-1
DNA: TGCGCCAGCAGCTTACGCGGCCGCTCGGGAACCGGGGAGCTGTTTTTT
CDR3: CASSLRGRSGTGELFF

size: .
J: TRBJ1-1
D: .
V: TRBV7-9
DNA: TGTGCCAGCAGCCCTATTAGGGGCCCGAACACTGAAGCTTTCTTT
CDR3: CASSPIRGPNTEAFF

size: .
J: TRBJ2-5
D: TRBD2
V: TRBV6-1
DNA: TGTGCCAGCAGACTAGCGGGTCGGGAGACCCAGTACTTC
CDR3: CASRLAGRETQYF

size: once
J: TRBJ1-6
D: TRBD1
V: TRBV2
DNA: TGTGCCACCAAGACAGGGAGCTCACCCCTCCACTTT
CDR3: CATKTGSSPLHF

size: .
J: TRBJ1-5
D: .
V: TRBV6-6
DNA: TGTGCCAGCCGGGAAGTAGGACAGCCCCAGCATTTT
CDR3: CASREVGQPQHF

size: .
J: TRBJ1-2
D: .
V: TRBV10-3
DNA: TGTGCCATCAGTGATGGTAGCAGGGGCTATGGCTACACCTTC
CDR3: CAISDGSRGYGYTF

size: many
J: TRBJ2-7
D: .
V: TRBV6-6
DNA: TGTGCCAGCAGTTTATGGACAGCAAAGTACGAGCAGTACTTC
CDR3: CASSLWTAKYEQYF

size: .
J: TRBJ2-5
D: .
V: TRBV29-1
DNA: TGCAGCGTTGTTCACTTCCAAGAGACCCAGTACTTC
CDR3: CSVVHFQETQYF

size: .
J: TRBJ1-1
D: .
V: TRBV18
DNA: TGTGCCAGCTCACCTACTAACGGGGACACTGAAGCTTTCTTT
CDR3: CASSPTNGDTEAFF

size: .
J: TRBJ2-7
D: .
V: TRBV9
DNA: TGTGCCAGCAGCGTTAATGAGGGAGAGACCTACGAGCAGTACTTC
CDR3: CASSVNEGETYEQYF

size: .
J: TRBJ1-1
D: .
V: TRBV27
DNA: TGTGCCAGCAGTTTAGAGACAGGCCCTAACACTGAAGCTTTCTTT
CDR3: CASSLETGPNTEAFF

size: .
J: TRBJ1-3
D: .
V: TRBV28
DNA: TGTGCCAGCAGTTTATGGGTTAATCGTGGGCCCAGGATGAGCCGGGGGAACACCATATATTTT
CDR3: CASSLWVNRGPRMSRGNTIYF

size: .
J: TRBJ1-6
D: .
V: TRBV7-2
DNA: TGTGCCAGCAGCTTAATTCTTGGGGGGAATTCACCCCTCCACTTT
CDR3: CASSLILGGNSPLHF

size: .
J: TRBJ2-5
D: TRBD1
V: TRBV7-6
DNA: TGTGCCAGCAGCTTAACCGTTCGACAGGGGCCAGGAGAGACCCAGTACTTC
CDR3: CASSLTVRQGPGETQYF

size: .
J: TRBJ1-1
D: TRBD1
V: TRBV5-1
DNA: TGCGCCAGCAGCTTAACAGGGGGCACTGAAGCTTTCTTT
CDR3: CASSLTGGTEAFF

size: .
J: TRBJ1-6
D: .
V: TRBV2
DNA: TGTGCCAGCAGCGAGGAAACAGGGTCCCCCCTCACCCTCCACTTT
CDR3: CASSEETGSPLTLHF

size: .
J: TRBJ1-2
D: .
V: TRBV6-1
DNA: TGTGCCAGCAGTGCCCGTCGCGGGGAGGGGTATGGCTACACCTTC
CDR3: CASSARRGEGYGYTF

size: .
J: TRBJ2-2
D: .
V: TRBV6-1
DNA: TGTGCCAGCAGTGAAGCGAGGAGGAACACCGGGGAGCTGTTTTTT
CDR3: CASSEARRNTGELFF